This T cell receptor beta chain was sequenced for a study of shared clonotypes between healthy human individuals. Terminally differentiated effector memory CD45RA+ cells were excluded by CCR7 positive selection of CD45RO-negative cells. The ends were cut back, 5 bases at V and 2 bases at J, with 13 bases in the middle. This CDR3 spans 14 amino acids. Germline CDR1 and CDR2: MNHEY and SMNVEV (reference sequence). Assay: immunoSEQ multiplex PCR; the TCRdb copy retains only in-frame clones and omits some. The sample consists of fewer than 1 million clones, around 96% of them appearing once. The chain joins TRBV27 to TRBJ2-7, with D hard to call. The sample taken for sequencing was naive CD8+ T cells sorted from blood. The sequence derives from a man aged 25-45 years in good health. The CDR3 bases are TGTGCCAGCAGTCCGCGAACTGAAACCTACGAGCAGTACTTC. Its protein is CASSPRTETYEQYF.